This T cell receptor beta chain emerged from a study of T cell changes during pregnancy in multiple sclerosis. TCRdb's copy holds only in-frame clones and misses some; the assay was immunoSEQ multiplex PCR. Of some 73,000 clones listed, over 80% are singletons. The CDR3 sequence is 17 residues long. Specimen: peripheral blood, collected in the third trimester of pregnancy. The TCR originated in a female donor in good health, enrolled as a control in a pregnancy study. The chain has TRBV21-1 and TRBJ2-1; the table's D gene call, TRBD2, was not cross checked with the DNA. TRBV21-1 is annotated as a pseudogene. The CDR3 loop reads CASSFRAGGGAYDEQFF. The CDR3 DNA sequence: TGTGCCAGCAGCTTTCGTGCTGGCGGGGGGGCCTACGATGAGCAGTTCTTC.